The text below deals with one TCR beta chain. Its antigen is unidentified. This entry comes from a study of shared clonotypes between healthy human individuals. Study-wide results and caveats: Large depth notwithstanding, sorted-subset sequencing proved incomplete by rarefaction.

Germline values: CDR1 ENHRY, CDR2 SYGVKD. The junction had 5 bases not matched to a gene; V was cut back by 7 bases and J by 4 bases. CDR3 size: 13 residues. The data were produced by immunoSEQ multiplex PCR, yet TCRdb's version contains in-frame clones alone and is incomplete. In the table there are some 1,400,000 clones, roughly 97% of which are singletons. The TCR sequence derives from a man aged 25 to 45 in good health. The sample was naive CD4+ T cells sorted from blood. As to subset: CD45RA+ positively selected. The chain links TRBV10-3 to TRBJ2-7; 9 bases fit TRBD1. In DNA form, the CDR3 reads TGTGCCATCACCCAGGGACAGGGTTACGAGCAGTACTTC. Protein: CAITQGQGYEQYF.